This TCR beta chain was recovered during a study of shared clonotypes between healthy human individuals. Assay used: immunoSEQ multiplex PCR; TCRdb lists only in-frame clones, some missing. Altogether 2 million to 2.5 million clones are present, 85% to 95% being singletons, with the ten largest covering 0.1% to 0.15%. J was trimmed by 4 bases and V by 7 bases; bases with no gene match: 10. The CDR3 has 15 amino acids. CDR1 and CDR2 from the germline V gene are LNHDA and SQIVND (reference sequence). The sample taken for sequencing was naive CD4+ T cells sorted from blood. Subset noted: CD45RA+ positively selected. The chain recombines TRBV19 with TRBJ2-3; 8 bases align to TRBD1. This receptor was identified in a man between 18 and 35 years old in good health. Here the CDR3 DNA reads TGTGCCAGTACCTCACCTCAGGGGGCCGCAGATACGCAGTATTTT. This codes for CASTSPQGAADTQYF.